A selection of T cell receptor beta chains follows, all from one sample in a study of blood T cell repertoires in COVID-19. The table came from immunoSEQ multiplex PCR; TCRdb's copy has only in-frame clones and leaves some out. The data show about 270,000 clones, with approximately 83% seen just once and 13% held by the top ten. Material: peripheral blood. The receptors originated from a human donor in a cohort sampled during active COVID-19. The CDR3 runs from the conserved cysteine through the conserved F or W. A D gene is named only where the DNA matches it firmly. A clone size is listed for some rows: how often the clone was seen (once, few, many), or a class if it is expanded.

abundance	v_gene	j_gene	d_gene	len	CDR3nt	CDR3aa
.	TRBV27	TRBJ2-7	.	16	TGTGCCAGCAGTTTAGCAGCAGCGCTCCCCTCCTACGAGCAGTACTTC	CASSLAAALPSYEQYF
.	TRBV10-2	TRBJ2-7	TRBD2	16	TGCGCCAGCAGTGGCCCCCCCATGAGCGGGAGACCCGAGCAGTACTTC	CASSGPPMSGRPEQYF
.	TRBV7-9	TRBJ2-2	TRBD2	15	TGTGCCAGCAGCTCCAGCGGGGTTAACACCGGGGAGCTGTTTTTT	CASSSSGVNTGELFF
.	TRBV5-1	TRBJ2-4	.	13	TGCGCCAGCAGCGGTAGTGGAGGTAACATTCAGTACTTC	CASSGSGGNIQYF
.	TRBV7-6	TRBJ2-7	.	15	TGTGCCAGCAGCTTAGAGCTAGCCCGCTCCTACGAGCAGTACTTC	CASSLELARSYEQYF
.	TRBV28	TRBJ1-1	.	14	TGTGCCAGCAGTTTACGGGTTACGAACACTGAAGCTTTCTTT	CASSLRVTNTEAFF
.	TRBV27	TRBJ2-1	TRBD2	17	TGTGCCAGCAGTCCTATAACTATAGCGGGATCGGGGAGTGAGCAGTTCTTC	CASSPITIAGSGSEQFF
.	TRBV5-1	TRBJ2-3	.	13	TGCGCCAGCAGCGGTTCAGGGCCGGATACGCAGTATTTT	CASSGSGPDTQYF
.	TRBV4-1	TRBJ2-5	TRBD1	15	TGCGCCAGCAGCCAATCGGACAGGCAGGCGGAGACCCAGTACTTC	CASSQSDRQAETQYF
many	TRBV6-2/TRBV6-3	TRBJ2-3	.	15	TGTGCCAGCAGTTACTCGAGACTACTCGGAGATACGCAGTATTTT	CASSYSRLLGDTQYF
.	TRBV19	TRBJ1-3	TRBD1	15	TGTGCCAGTAGCTCCAGGGGGCGCGCTGGAAACACCATATATTTT	CASSSRGRAGNTIYF
few	TRBV18	TRBJ1-1	.	13	TGTGCCAGCTCACCCCAATCGAACACTGAAGCTTTCTTT	CASSPQSNTEAFF
.	TRBV11-2	TRBJ2-1	TRBD2	16	TGTGCCAGCAGCTTAATTGTAGCGGGAGCCCTCAGGGAGCAGTTCTTC	CASSLIVAGALREQFF
.	TRBV29-1	TRBJ2-7	TRBD2	14	TGCAGCGCCGATAAGGGGAGGGGCTCCTACGAGCAGTACTTC	CSADKGRGSYEQYF
few	TRBV28	TRBJ1-1	.	16	TGTGCCAGCACGGTAGGAGGGTCCCCCGCCCCACCTGAAGCTTTCTTT	CASTVGGSPAPPEAFF
.	TRBV7-6	TRBJ2-5	TRBD1	15	TGTGCCAGCAGCCCGGGGACAGGGTGGTTGGAGACCCAGTACTTC	CASSPGTGWLETQYF
.	TRBV5-5	TRBJ1-4	.	13	TGTGCCAGCAGCTTGGCCGTAAATGAAAAACTGTTTTTT	CASSLAVNEKLFF